This T cell receptor (beta chain) was found in a study of T cells expressing NK-cell markers. In the study overall: Sorted CD3+CD56+NKG2C+, CD3+CD56+NKG2C- and CD3+CD56-NKG2C+ T cells provided the TCR beta repertoires. There were seven HCMV-seropositive donors and one seronegative donor among the eight sequenced. Points from the study as a whole: In several donors, dominant CD3+CD56+NKG2C+ clones formed about 1.0-8% of CD8+ cells.

TCRdb reprocessed the 5' RACE reads; each CDR3 protein has one entry and no DNA is given. The sample has hundreds of thousands of distinct CDR3 sequences, and its top ten clones hold roughly 4.2%. Of note for this clonotype: Its antigen is currently unknown.

This receptor was identified in a woman between 18 and 69 years old in good health. What was sequenced was blood T cells: a sorted CD56 or NKG2C T cell subset, CD4+ or CD8+ T cells, or bulk PBMC T cells (not recorded which).

The CDR3 sequence: CASSVYWGTGANVLTF. The gene calls are TRBV27 and TRBJ2-6; TCRdb selects TRBD1, and the lack of DNA leaves this call unchecked. CDR1 and CDR2 (germline): MNHEY, SMNVEV (reference sequence). The CDR3 is 16 residues long.